These T cell receptor beta chains were read from a single sample in a study of blood T cells in healthy people across ages. TCRdb re-analysed the 5' RACE reads in MiXCR, keeping a single row per CDR3 protein. The sample gives about 1.6 million distinct CDR3 sequences, about 32% of which show up once; approximately 10% is in the top ten. Sample: blood. These receptor sequences come from a woman aged 25 to 39 in good health. Each CDR3 is given with its conserved first and last residue. D genes are given only for firm matches. For some rows the clone size is stated as once, few or many, or as a class when expanded; others skip it.

V,J,length,D,size,CDR3,DNA
TRBV4-2,TRBJ1-3,15,.,few,CASSPNQGSGNTIYF,TGTGCCAGCAGCCCCAACCAGGGATCTGGAAACACCATATATTTT
TRBV27,TRBJ2-7,15,TRBD2,.,CASSFPTSGRPEQYF,TGTGCCAGCAGTTTCCCCACTAGCGGGAGGCCCGAGCAGTACTTC
TRBV20-1,TRBJ2-7,14,.,few,CSVCPEGRTYGQYF,TGCAGTGTTTGTCCCGAGGGCAGAACCTACGGGCAGTACTTC
TRBV15,TRBJ1-1,14,.,.,CATSTVLGDTEAFF,TGTGCCACCAGCACCGTATTGGGGGACACTGAAGCTTTCTTT
TRBV4-1,TRBJ1-1,15,TRBD1,.,CASSPMVGGVTEAFF,TGTGCCAGCAGCCCCATGGTAGGGGGCGTCACTGAAGCTTTCTTT
TRBV28,TRBJ2-5,15,TRBD2,.,CASSLLADALETQYF,TGTGCCAGCAGTTTACTAGCGGATGCCCTAGAGACCCAGTACTTC
TRBV6-1,TRBJ2-3,17,TRBD2,.,CASSGTSGGISTDTQYF,TGTGCCAGCTCCGGGACTAGCGGGGGTATTAGCACAGATACGCAGTATTTT
TRBV6-5,TRBJ2-3,19,.,.,CASSYPTRGAETSTDTQYF,TGTGCCAGCAGTTACCCCACCCGAGGAGCGGAGACTAGCACAGATACGCAGTATTTT
TRBV19,TRBJ2-3,15,TRBD1,.,CATSIGTGFTDTQYF,TGTGCCACTAGTATCGGGACAGGATTTACAGATACGCAGTATTTT
TRBV15,TRBJ1-5,14,.,.,CATSRDVGNQPQHF,TGTGCCACCAGCAGAGATGTGGGGAATCAGCCCCAGCATTTT
TRBV7-3,TRBJ2-1,15,TRBD2,.,CASSRSGRADNEQFF,TGTGCCAGCAGTCGCAGCGGGAGGGCCGACAATGAGCAGTTCTTC
TRBV10-3,TRBJ2-3,16,.,.,CTISESGRASTDTQYF,TGTACCATCAGTGAGTCGGGAAGGGCTAGCACCGATACGCAGTATTTT
TRBV5-1,TRBJ1-6,15,.,.,CASSLTHSYNSPLHF,TGCGCCAGCAGCTTGACACACTCCTATAATTCACCCCTCCACTTT
TRBV12-3/TRBV12-4,TRBJ1-1,11,.,.,CASRGALGAFF,TGTGCCAGCCGGGGGGCCCTAGGAGCTTTCTTT
TRBV7-2,TRBJ2-3,16,TRBD2,many,CASSLIAGLSTDTQYF,TGTGCCAGCAGCTTAATAGCGGGGCTTAGCACAGATACGCAGTATTTT
TRBV7-8,TRBJ2-1,13,TRBD1,.,CASSLVNRGEQFF,TGTGCCAGCAGCTTAGTGAACAGGGGTGAGCAGTTCTTC
TRBV6-6,TRBJ2-7,12,.,many,CASRSSSYEQYF,TGTGCCAGCAGGAGTAGCTCCTACGAGCAGTACTTC
TRBV4-1,TRBJ1-1,15,.,.,CASSEGLLRAGEAFF,TGCGCCAGCAGCGAGGGACTTTTGAGAGCGGGTGAAGCTTTCTTT
TRBV5-5,TRBJ1-2,16,.,.,CASRNERAGENYGYTF,TGTGCCAGCAGGAACGAGCGGGCAGGGGAGAACTATGGCTACACCTTC
TRBV3-1,TRBJ2-5,17,.,.,CASSQDGRGELGIAQYF,TGTGCCAGCAGCCAAGATGGTAGGGGGGAACTGGGGATTGCCCAGTACTTC
TRBV6-1,TRBJ2-7,13,TRBD1,many,CASSPGQAIEQYF,TGTGCCAGCAGTCCCGGACAGGCTATAGAGCAGTACTTC
TRBV4-1,TRBJ2-7,15,.,.,CASSPARGTPYEQYF,TGCGCCAGCAGCCCCGCAAGAGGGACCCCCTACGAGCAGTACTTC
TRBV7-9,TRBJ2-1,17,TRBD2,many,CASSPRLAGANYNEQFF,TGTGCCAGCAGCCCGAGACTAGCGGGGGCCAATTACAATGAGCAGTTCTTC
TRBV13,TRBJ2-1,14,TRBD1,.,CASRFGGTGNEQFF,TGTGCCAGCAGATTCGGCGGGACAGGCAATGAGCAGTTCTTC
TRBV7-9,TRBJ2-7,15,.,few,CASSSIGRVAYEQYF,TGTGCCAGCAGCTCCATAGGGCGGGTCGCCTACGAGCAGTACTTC
TRBV28,TRBJ2-5,15,TRBD2,.,CASTFLAGGSETQYF,TGTGCCAGCACCTTTCTAGCGGGAGGGTCAGAGACCCAGTACTTC
TRBV6-5,TRBJ2-1,15,.,.,CASSRGPARDNEQFF,TGTGCCAGCAGTCGTGGGCCCGCCAGGGACAATGAGCAGTTCTTC
TRBV4-2,TRBJ2-1,17,.,few,CASSQDAGAGMYNEQFF,TGTGCCAGCAGCCAAGATGCAGGGGCTGGTATGTACAATGAGCAGTTCTTC
TRBV11-1,TRBJ2-5,14,TRBD2,.,CASSLRGGWETQYF,TGTGCCAGCAGCTTACGGGGGGGCTGGGAGACCCAGTACTTC
TRBV9,TRBJ2-3,15,TRBD2,few,CASSRSGGAADTQYF,TGTGCCAGCAGCCGGAGCGGGGGGGCAGCAGATACGCAGTATTTT
TRBV16,TRBJ2-1,16,TRBD2,few,CASSQSRGLVANEQFF,TGTGCCAGCAGCCAATCGCGGGGACTAGTTGCCAATGAGCAGTTCTTC
TRBV30,TRBJ2-1,12,.,.,CAYGQLYNEQFF,TGTGCCTACGGACAGCTTTACAATGAGCAGTTCTTC
TRBV15,TRBJ2-5,16,TRBD2,.,CATSRERRGGGQTQYF,TGTGCCACCAGCAGAGAACGGCGGGGGGGCGGACAGACCCAGTACTTC
TRBV4-1,TRBJ1-2,14,TRBD1,few,CASSPNRGVGGYTF,TGCGCCAGCAGCCCGAACAGGGGCGTCGGGGGCTACACCTTC
TRBV20-1,TRBJ2-5,12,.,few,CSAPGQQETQYF,TGCAGTGCTCCCGGACAGCAAGAGACCCAGTACTTC
TRBV11-2,TRBJ2-5,13,.,.,CASRSQPQETQYF,TGTGCCAGCAGATCACAGCCTCAAGAGACCCAGTACTTC
TRBV2,TRBJ1-1,14,.,few,CASQRDNVNTEAFF,TGTGCCAGCCAACGGGACAACGTGAACACTGAAGCTTTCTTT
TRBV20-1,TRBJ1-1,15,TRBD1,.,CSARRPGTVNTEAFF,TGCAGTGCTAGACGTCCTGGGACAGTGAACACTGAAGCTTTCTTT
TRBV7-9,TRBJ1-4,15,.,.,CASSPPTRINEKLFF,TGTGCCAGCAGCCCCCCGACAAGGATAAATGAAAAACTGTTTTTT
TRBV4-1,TRBJ2-4,20,TRBD2,.,CASSQTLLAGGQVAKNIQYF,TGCGCCAGCAGCCAAACCCTACTAGCGGGAGGACAAGTAGCCAAAAACATTCAGTACTTC
TRBV6-5,TRBJ2-5,15,.,.,CASKTLLATQETQYF,TGTGCCAGCAAAACGCTGCTCGCGACCCAAGAGACCCAGTACTTC
TRBV9,TRBJ1-2,16,TRBD1,few,CASSVGQGAGGYGYTF,TGTGCCAGCAGCGTTGGTCAGGGGGCCGGTGGCTATGGCTACACCTTC
TRBV7-9,TRBJ1-4,14,.,.,CASSRGVTNEKLFF,TGTGCCAGCAGTAGGGGGGTGACTAATGAAAAACTGTTTTTT
TRBV5-1,TRBJ1-5,15,.,many,CASSLEPGRNQPQHF,TGCGCCAGCAGCCTGGAGCCGGGGAGGAATCAGCCCCAGCATTTT
TRBV3-1,TRBJ2-1,15,.,.,CASSPVSGGGNEQFF,TGTGCCAGCAGCCCTGTCTCCGGGGGCGGCAATGAGCAGTTCTTC
TRBV12-3/TRBV12-4,TRBJ2-5,18,TRBD2,.,CASSPFASGGAHGETQYF,TGTGCCAGCAGTCCTTTCGCCAGCGGGGGGGCCCACGGTGAGACCCAGTACTTC
TRBV11-2,TRBJ2-1,15,TRBD2,.,CASSWSGGAGGEQFF,TGTGCCAGCAGCTGGAGCGGGGGGGCAGGGGGAGAGCAGTTCTTC
TRBV27,TRBJ2-5,14,TRBD2,few,CASSLSGLLGGQYF,TGTGCCAGCAGTTTATCGGGACTCCTGGGAGGGCAGTACTTC